This TCR beta chain was sequenced during a study of cytomegalovirus exposure and HLA in healthy donors. The CDR3 is 17 amino acids. CDR1 is SGHAT, CDR2 FQNNGV, per germline. The V segment lost 2 bases and the J segment 1 base; nucleotides outside the gene matches: 3. This clone was found once. PCR used 60 Vbeta primers and 13 Jbeta primers. Profiled with immunoSEQ multiplex PCR; TCRdb holds only in-frame clones, not every one. The sample records 200,000 to 250,000 clones, around 75% being singletons. This TCR was sampled from a woman between 25 and 40 years old in good health and CMV-seronegative. Sequencing used PBMCs. This chain joins TRBV11-2 and TRBJ2-3; 13 bases fit TRBD2. This CDR3 is CASSLRLAGGRTDTQYF. The CDR3 region has the DNA TGTGCCAGCAGCTTACGACTAGCGGGGGGTCGCACAGATACGCAGTATTTT.